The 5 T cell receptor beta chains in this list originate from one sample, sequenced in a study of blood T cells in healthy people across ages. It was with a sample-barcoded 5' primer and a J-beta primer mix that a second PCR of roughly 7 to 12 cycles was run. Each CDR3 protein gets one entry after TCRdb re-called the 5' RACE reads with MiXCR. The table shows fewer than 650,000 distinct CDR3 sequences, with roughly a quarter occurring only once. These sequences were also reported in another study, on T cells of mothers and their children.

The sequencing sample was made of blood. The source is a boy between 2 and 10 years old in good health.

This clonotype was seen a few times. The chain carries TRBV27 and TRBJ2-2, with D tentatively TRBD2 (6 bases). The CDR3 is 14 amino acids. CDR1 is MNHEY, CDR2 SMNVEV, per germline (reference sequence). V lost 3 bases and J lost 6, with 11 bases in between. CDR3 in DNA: TGTGCCAGCAGTTTGCTAGCGAGTCCCGGGGAGCTGTTTTTT. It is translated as CASSLLASPGELFF.

In DNA, the CDR3 is TGTGCCAGCAGCCAAGTGAGCTTAGCGGAAAACTACGAGCAGTACTTC. This translates into CASSQVSLAENYEQYF. The chain has TRBV3-1 and TRBJ2-7; a weak D match, TRBD2 (6 bases). CDR3 size: 16 residues. Germline loops: CDR1 LGHDT, CDR2 YNNKEL (reference sequence). V was clipped by 1 base and J by 3 bases, with 16 bases between them.

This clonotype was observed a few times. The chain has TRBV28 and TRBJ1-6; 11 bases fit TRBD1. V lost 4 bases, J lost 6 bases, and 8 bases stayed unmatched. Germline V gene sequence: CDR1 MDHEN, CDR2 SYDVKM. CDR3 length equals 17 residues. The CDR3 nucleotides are TGTGCCAGCAGTTCGCCGGACAGGGGGCGACTTAATTCACCCCTCCACTTT. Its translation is CASSSPDRGRLNSPLHF.

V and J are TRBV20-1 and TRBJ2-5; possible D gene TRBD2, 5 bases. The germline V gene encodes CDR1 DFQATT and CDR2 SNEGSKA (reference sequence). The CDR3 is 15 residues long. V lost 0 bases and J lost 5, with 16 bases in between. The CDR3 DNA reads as TGCAGTGCTAGAGATGATATGGGAGCCGGGGAGACCCAGTACTTC. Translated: CSARDDMGAGETQYF.

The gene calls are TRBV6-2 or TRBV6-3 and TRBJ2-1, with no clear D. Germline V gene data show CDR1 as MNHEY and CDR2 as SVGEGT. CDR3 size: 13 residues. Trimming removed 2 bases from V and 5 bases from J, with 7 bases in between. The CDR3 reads CASSYRTNNEQFF. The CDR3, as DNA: TGTGCCAGCAGTTACAGAACCAACAATGAGCAGTTCTTC.